This TCR beta chain was captured in a study of beta chain features in type 1 diabetes. General observations from the study: Moderate yet significant TCRB CDR3 shortening was seen in Type 1 diabetes patients in all four CD4+ subsets.

Details on this clone: Its target is not known.

All of the isolated RNA was reverse transcribed, so expressed TCRB transcripts were sequenced. Libraries were prepared by immunoSEQ multiplex PCR; TCRdb keeps only in-frame clonotypes and omits some of them. The data hold about 640,000 clones, with about an eighth observed a single time. Per germline, CDR1 SGHAT and CDR2 FQNNGV. The CDR3 totals 17 residues. Trimming removed 0 bases from V and 7 bases from J; junction bases left unmatched: 11. This chain uses TRBV11-2 with TRBJ2-5; 10 bases align to TRBD1. This sequence originates from a man aged 30-40 years with type 1 diabetes. The sequencing input was naive CD4+ T cells from blood. The CDR3, as DNA: TGTGCCAGCAGCTTAGAGGGCGGGACAGGGGCCAGGATGACCCAGTACTTC. This sequence encodes CASSLEGGTGARMTQYF.